The rows below give T cell receptor beta chains drawn from one sample of a study of Ad26.COV2.S vaccination and SARS-CoV-2 variants. Profiling relied on immunoSEQ multiplex PCR, and the TCRdb table lists in-frame clones only, not all of them. Found here are roughly 350,000 clones, roughly 90% of them singletons; the top ten hold approximately 5%. This material consisted of peripheral blood, taken in a trial of Ad26.COV2.S vaccine versus placebo. All receptors derive from a person between 18 and 65 years old who received the Ad26.COV2.S COVID-19 vaccine or a placebo. The conserved cysteine and the conserved F or W are not part of the CDR3 here. The D gene is left open where the match is weak.

V gene: TRBV9; J gene: TRBJ2-7; D gene: TRBD1; CDR3 protein: ASSPGQGLNEQY
V gene: TRBV3-1/TRBV3-2; J gene: TRBJ2-3; D gene: TRBD2; CDR3 protein: ASSQNSGASTDTQY
V gene: TRBV3-1/TRBV3-2; J gene: TRBJ2-3; D gene: -; CDR3 protein: ASSYGTVSTDTQY
V gene: TRBV25-1; J gene: TRBJ2-5; D gene: TRBD1; CDR3 protein: ASKARDRAETQY
V gene: TRBV27; J gene: TRBJ1-1; D gene: -; CDR3 protein: ASSLSAGDEAF
V gene: TRBV4-3; J gene: TRBJ2-5; D gene: -; CDR3 protein: ASSQMNQETQY
V gene: TRBV6-2/TRBV6-3; J gene: TRBJ2-7; D gene: -; CDR3 protein: ASSTRDRGLYEQY
V gene: TRBV11-2; J gene: TRBJ2-1; D gene: -; CDR3 protein: ASSLDLGGAPGEQF
V gene: TRBV6-4; J gene: TRBJ2-1; D gene: TRBD1; CDR3 protein: ATSDRVNEQF
V gene: TRBV7-2; J gene: TRBJ1-6; D gene: TRBD1; CDR3 protein: ASSLAQGVNSPLH
V gene: TRBV7-2; J gene: TRBJ1-2; D gene: TRBD1; CDR3 protein: ASSLEGARYGYT
V gene: TRBV18; J gene: TRBJ2-5; D gene: -; CDR3 protein: ASSLSPETQY
V gene: TRBV7-9; J gene: TRBJ2-1; D gene: TRBD1; CDR3 protein: ASSFRQGVSSYNEQF
V gene: TRBV10-1; J gene: TRBJ2-7; D gene: -; CDR3 protein: ASSEVGSSYEQY
V gene: TRBV9; J gene: TRBJ1-4; D gene: -; CDR3 protein: ASSVSIGPGINEKLF
V gene: TRBV14; J gene: TRBJ1-1; D gene: -; CDR3 protein: ASSQLEHQQAF
V gene: TRBV6-1; J gene: TRBJ2-7; D gene: -; CDR3 protein: ASSEIGFGSYEQY
V gene: TRBV6-1; J gene: TRBJ1-3; D gene: -; CDR3 protein: ASSEIYRAGNTIY